This record looks at one T cell receptor beta chain sequence and its context. The antigen remains undetermined. This sample was taken from a study of T cells after yellow fever vaccination. TCRdb recomputed calls from the 5' RACE reads with MiXCR, one row per CDR3 protein. The sample consists of some 220,000 distinct CDR3 sequences, roughly 3% of them appearing once. General observations from the study: Clones from primary vaccination mostly reappeared after the booster (approximately 96% CD4, over 85% CD8). Bulk-population clonotypes that are abundant could appear as contaminants in FACS-sorted repertoires. Researchers report a weaker secondary response that nonetheless peaked faster, day 5 versus 15.

The source material was CD4+ T cells sorted from PBMCs, sampled 10 days after the yellow fever booster vaccination. The receptor was derived from a man younger than 35 who received the YFV17D yellow fever vaccine.

The CDR3 DNA is TGCGCCAGCAGCCAAGATCCGGGGGTCCGGACTGAAGCTTTCTTT. Its translation: CASSQDPGVRTEAFF. The chain has TRBV4-3 and TRBJ1-1, with D perhaps matching TRBD1 (5 bases). Trimming left V 0 bases short and J 5 bases short, with 13 bases between. The CDR3 runs to 15 residues. Germline loops: CDR1 LGHNA, CDR2 YSLEER.